This TCR beta chain was retrieved from a study of T cell responses to AZD1222 COVID-19 vaccine. Findings of the study overall: Donors were largely white British and mainly female; clonal diversity was possibly underestimated. At baseline, just 5 or 6 AZD1222 recipients tested seropositive.

Remarks on this clone: Antigen specificity is unknown.

Profiled with immunoSEQ multiplex PCR; TCRdb holds only in-frame clones, not every one. Among about 64,000 clones listed, around nine tenths were seen once. This TCR was sampled from an adult who received the MenACWY meningococcal vaccine as a control. Sample: peripheral blood, taken 28 days after the second dose of the MenACWY control vaccine.

For the CDR3, the DNA is TGTGCCAGCAGCGCCCGGGACCGATACACTGAAGCTTTCTTT. Translated, it gives CASSARDRYTEAFF. This chain connects TRBV5-4 to TRBJ1-1; TRBD1 might be the D (5 bases). Trimming stripped 4 bases from V and 3 bases from J, with 13 bases between. The CDR3 has 14 amino acids. Germline CDR1 is SGHNT and CDR2 is YYREEE (reference sequence). The whole variable domain, remainder taken from reference TRBV5-4 and TRBJ1-1, is ETGVTQSPTHLIKTRGQQVTLRCSSQSGHNTVSWYQQALGQGPQFIFQYYREEENGRGNFPPRFSGLQFPNYSSELNVNALELDDSALYLCASSARDRYTEAFFGQGTRLTVV.